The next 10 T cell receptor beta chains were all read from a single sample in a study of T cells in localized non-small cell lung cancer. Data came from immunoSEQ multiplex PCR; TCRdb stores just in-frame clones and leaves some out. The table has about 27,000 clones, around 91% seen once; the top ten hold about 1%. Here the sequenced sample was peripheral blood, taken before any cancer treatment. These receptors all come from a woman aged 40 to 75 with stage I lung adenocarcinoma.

The CDR3 region has the DNA TGTGCCAGCAGCCTTGGACTAGCAACGCAGCAGTTCTTC. As protein: CASSLGLATQQFF. V gene TRBV7-9 combines with J gene TRBJ2-1; 8 bases align to TRBD2. Germline V gives CDR1 SEHNR, CDR2 FQNEAQ (reference sequence). After removal of 5 bases from V and 11 bases from J, the junction contained 8 bases not matched to a gene. The CDR3 is 13 residues long.

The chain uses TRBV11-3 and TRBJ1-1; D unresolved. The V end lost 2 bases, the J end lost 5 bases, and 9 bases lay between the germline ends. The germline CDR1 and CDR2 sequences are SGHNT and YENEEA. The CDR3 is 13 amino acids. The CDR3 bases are TGTGCCAGCAGCTTAAATGGGTATACTGAAGCTTTCTTT. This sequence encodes CASSLNGYTEAFF.

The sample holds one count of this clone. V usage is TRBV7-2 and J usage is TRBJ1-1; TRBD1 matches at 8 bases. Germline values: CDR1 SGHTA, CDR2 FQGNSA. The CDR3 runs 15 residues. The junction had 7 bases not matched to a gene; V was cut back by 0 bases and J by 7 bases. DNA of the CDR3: TGTGCCAGCAGCTTAGCGGGCAGGGGGCAAGGTGAAGCTTTCTTT. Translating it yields CASSLAGRGQGEAFF.

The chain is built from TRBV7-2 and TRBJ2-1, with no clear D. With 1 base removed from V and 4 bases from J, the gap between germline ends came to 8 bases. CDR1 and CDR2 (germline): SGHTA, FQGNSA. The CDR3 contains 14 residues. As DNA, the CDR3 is TGTGCCAGCAGCTTAGAAGGCAGATACAATGAGCAGTTCTTC. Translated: CASSLEGRYNEQFF.

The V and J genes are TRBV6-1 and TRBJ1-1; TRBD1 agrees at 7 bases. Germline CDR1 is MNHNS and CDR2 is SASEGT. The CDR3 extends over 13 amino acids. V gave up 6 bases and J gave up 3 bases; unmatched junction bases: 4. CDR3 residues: CASRRGPDTEAFF. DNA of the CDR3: TGTGCCAGCAGGAGGGGGCCTGACACTGAAGCTTTCTTT.

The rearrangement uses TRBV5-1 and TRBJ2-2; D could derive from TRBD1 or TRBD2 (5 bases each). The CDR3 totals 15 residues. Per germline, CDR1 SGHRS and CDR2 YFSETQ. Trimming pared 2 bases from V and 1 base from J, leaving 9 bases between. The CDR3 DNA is TGCGCCAGCAGCTTATTGGGGGTGAACACCGGGGAGCTGTTTTTT. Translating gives CASSLLGVNTGELFF.

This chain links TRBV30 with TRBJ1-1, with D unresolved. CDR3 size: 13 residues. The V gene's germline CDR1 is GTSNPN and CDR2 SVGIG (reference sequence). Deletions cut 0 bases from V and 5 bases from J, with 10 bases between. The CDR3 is CAWSVSGRTEAFF. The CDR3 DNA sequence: TGTGCCTGGAGTGTTTCCGGCCGGACTGAAGCTTTCTTT.

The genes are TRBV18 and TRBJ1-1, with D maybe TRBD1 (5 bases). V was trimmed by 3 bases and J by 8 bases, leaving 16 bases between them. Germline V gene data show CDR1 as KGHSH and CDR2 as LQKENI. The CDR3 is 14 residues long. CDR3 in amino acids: CASSPQAGDSEAFF. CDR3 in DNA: TGTGCCAGCTCACCCCAGGCGGGAGACAGCGAAGCTTTCTTT.

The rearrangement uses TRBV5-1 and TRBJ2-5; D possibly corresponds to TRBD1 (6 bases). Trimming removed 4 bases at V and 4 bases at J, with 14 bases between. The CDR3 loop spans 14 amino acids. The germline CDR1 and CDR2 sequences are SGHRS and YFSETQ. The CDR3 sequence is CASSHQGLGETQYF. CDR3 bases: TGCGCCAGCAGCCATCAGGGGCTGGGAGAGACCCAGTACTTC. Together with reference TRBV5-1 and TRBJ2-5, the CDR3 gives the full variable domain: KAGVTQTPRYLIKTRGQQVTLSCSPISGHRSVSWYQQTPGQGLQFLFEYFSETQRNKGNFPGRFSGRQFSNSRSEMNVSTLELGDSALYLCASSHQGLGETQYFGPGTRLLVL.

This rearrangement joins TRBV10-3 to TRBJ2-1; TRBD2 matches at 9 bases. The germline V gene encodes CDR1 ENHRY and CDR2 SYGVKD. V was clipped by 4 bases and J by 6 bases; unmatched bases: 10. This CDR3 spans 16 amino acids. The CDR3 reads CAISGTSELSGNEQFF. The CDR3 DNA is TGTGCCATCAGTGGGACTAGCGAGCTATCTGGCAATGAGCAGTTCTTC.